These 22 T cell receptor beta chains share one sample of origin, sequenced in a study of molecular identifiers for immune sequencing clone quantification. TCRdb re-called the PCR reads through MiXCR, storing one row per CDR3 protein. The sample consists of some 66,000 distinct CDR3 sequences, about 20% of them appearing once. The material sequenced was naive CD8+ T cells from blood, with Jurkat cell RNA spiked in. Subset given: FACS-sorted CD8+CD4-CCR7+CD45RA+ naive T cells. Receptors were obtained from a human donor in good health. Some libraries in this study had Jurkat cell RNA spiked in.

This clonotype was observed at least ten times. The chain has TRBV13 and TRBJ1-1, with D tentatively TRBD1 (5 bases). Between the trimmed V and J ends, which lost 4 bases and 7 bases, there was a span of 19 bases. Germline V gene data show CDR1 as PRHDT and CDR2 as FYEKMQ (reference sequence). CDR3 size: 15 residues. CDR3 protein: CASSSTTEAQGEAFF. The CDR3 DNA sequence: TGTGCCAGCAGCTCCACGACGGAGGCTCAGGGTGAAGCTTTCTTT.

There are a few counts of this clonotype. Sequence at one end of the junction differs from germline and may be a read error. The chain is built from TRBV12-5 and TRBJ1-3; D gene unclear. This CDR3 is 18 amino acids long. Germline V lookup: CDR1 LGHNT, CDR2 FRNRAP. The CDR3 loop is CASGLVPRDLLSGNTVYF. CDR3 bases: TGTGCTAGTGGTTTGGTACCGAGGGATCTCCTCTCTGGAAACACCGTATATTTT.

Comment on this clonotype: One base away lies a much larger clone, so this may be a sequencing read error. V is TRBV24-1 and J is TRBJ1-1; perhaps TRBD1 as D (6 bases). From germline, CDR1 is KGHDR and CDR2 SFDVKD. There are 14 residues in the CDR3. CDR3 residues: CATAGGAKNTGAFF. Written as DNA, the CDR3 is TGTGCCACTGCGGGGGGCGCCAAGAACACTGGAGCTTTCTTT.

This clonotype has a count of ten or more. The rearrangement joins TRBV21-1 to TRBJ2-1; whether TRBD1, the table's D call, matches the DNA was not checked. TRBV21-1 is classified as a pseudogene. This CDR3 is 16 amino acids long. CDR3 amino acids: CASSKCGGGGRDEQFF. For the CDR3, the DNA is TGTGCCAGCAGCAAATGCGGGGGAGGCGGGCGCGATGAGCAGTTCTTC.

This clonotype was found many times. CDR3 amino acids: CASSFFQRTSGTETQYF. CDR3 DNA: TGTGCCAGCAGCTTCTTTCAAAGGACTAGCGGGACCGAGACCCAGTACTTC. V is TRBV5-5 and J is TRBJ2-5; the match to TRBD2 covers 12 bases. The CDR3 spans 17 residues. Germline CDR1 SGHKS, CDR2 YYEKEE (reference sequence). The ends lost 2 bases at V and 5 bases at J; junction bases unmatched: 10.

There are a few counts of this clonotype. CDR3 nucleotides: TGCAGTGCTAAAACCGCCTTTGGACTAGCGGATGTAGGTGGTGAGCAGTTCTTC. Translating gives CSAKTAFGLADVGGEQFF. The J gene is TRBJ2-1, the V gene TRBV20-1; 10 nucleotides agree with TRBD2. CDR3 size: 18 residues. Germline-derived CDR1 and CDR2 are DFQATT and SNEGSKA (reference sequence). V gave up 4 bases and J gave up 9 bases; unmatched junction bases: 21.

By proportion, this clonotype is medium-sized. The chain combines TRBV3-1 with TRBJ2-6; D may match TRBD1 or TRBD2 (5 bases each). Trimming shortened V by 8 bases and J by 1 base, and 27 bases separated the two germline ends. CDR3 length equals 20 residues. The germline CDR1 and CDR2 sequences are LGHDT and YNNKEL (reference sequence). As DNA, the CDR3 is TGTGCCAGCTCTTATTCCCGGGACCACCCGACCCCATCTGGGGCCAACGTCCTGACTTTC. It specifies CASSYSRDHPTPSGANVLTF.

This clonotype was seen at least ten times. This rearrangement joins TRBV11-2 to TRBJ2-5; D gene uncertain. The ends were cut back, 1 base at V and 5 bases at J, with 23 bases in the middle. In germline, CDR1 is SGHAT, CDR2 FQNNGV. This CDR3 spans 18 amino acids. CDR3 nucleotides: TGTGCCAGCAGCTTAGGACCCCCTGTGGGCAGACTCTTGGAGACCCAGTACTTC. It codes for CASSLGPPVGRLLETQYF.

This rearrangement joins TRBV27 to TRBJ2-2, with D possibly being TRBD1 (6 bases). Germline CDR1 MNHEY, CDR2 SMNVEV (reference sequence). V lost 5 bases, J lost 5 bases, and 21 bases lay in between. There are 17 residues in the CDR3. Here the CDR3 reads CASSPSGRGGLTGELFF. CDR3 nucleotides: TGTGCCAGCAGTCCTAGTGGCAGGGGTGGACTGACCGGGGAGCTGTTTTTT.

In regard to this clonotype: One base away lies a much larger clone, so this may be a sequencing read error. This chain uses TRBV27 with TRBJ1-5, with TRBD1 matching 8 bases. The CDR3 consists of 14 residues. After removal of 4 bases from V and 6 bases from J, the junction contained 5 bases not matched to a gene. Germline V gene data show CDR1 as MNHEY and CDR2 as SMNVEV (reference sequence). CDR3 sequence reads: CASSSGTGGQPQHF. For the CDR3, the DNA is TGTGCCAGCAGTTCTGGGACAGGTGGTCAGCCCCAGCATTTT.

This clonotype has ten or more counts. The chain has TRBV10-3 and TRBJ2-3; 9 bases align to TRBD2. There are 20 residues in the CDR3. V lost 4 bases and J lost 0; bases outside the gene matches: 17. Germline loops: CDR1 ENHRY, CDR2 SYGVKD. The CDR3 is CAISAPIAGEVDPSTDTQYF. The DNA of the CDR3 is TGTGCCATCAGTGCTCCTATAGCGGGAGAGGTGGATCCTAGCACAGATACGCAGTATTTT.

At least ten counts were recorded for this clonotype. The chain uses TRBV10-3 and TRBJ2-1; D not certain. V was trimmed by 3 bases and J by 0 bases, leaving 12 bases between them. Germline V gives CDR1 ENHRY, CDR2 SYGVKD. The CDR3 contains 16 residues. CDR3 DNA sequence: TGTGCCATCAGTGAACTACAATCCTACTCCTACAATGAGCAGTTCTTC. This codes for CAISELQSYSYNEQFF.

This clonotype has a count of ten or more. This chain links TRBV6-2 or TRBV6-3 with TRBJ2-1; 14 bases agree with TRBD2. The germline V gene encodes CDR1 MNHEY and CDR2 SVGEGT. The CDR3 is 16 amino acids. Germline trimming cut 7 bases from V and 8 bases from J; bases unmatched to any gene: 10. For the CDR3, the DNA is TGTGCCAGCACCCTCCAGACTAGCGGGAGGGTCGATGAGCAGTTCTTC. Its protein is CASTLQTSGRVDEQFF.

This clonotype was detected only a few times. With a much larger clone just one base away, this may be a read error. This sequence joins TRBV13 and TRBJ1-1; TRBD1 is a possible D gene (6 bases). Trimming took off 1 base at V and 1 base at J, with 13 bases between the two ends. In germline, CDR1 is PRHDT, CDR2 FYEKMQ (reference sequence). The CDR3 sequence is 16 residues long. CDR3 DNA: TGTGCCAGCAGCTTAGTGGCAGGGGTTCGGAACACTGAAGCTTTCTTT. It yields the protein CASSLVAGVRNTEAFF.

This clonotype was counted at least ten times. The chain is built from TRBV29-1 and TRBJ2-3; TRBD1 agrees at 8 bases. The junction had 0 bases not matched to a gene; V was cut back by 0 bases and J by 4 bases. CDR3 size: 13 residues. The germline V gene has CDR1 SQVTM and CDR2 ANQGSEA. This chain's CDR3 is CSVEEQGADTQYF. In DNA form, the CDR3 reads TGCAGCGTTGAAGAACAGGGGGCAGATACGCAGTATTTT.

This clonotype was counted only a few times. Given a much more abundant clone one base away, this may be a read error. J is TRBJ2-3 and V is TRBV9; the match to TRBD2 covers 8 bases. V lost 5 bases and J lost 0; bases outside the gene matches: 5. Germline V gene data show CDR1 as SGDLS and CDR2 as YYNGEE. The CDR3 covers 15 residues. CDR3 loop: CASSEAGDSTDTQYF. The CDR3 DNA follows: TGTGCCAGCAGTGAAGCGGGAGACAGCACAGATACGCAGTATTTT.

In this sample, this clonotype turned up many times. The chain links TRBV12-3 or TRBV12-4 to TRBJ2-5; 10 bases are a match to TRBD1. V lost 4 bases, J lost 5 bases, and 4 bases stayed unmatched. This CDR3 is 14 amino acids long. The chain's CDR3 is CASSYGTGEETQYF. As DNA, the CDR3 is TGTGCCAGCAGTTACGGGACAGGGGAGGAGACCCAGTACTTC.

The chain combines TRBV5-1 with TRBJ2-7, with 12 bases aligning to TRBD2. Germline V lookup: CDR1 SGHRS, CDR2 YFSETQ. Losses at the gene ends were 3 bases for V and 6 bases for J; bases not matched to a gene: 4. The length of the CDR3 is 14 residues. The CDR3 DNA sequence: TGCGCCAGCAGCTCGACTAGCGGGAGAAGCGAGCAGTACTTC. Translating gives CASSSTSGRSEQYF.

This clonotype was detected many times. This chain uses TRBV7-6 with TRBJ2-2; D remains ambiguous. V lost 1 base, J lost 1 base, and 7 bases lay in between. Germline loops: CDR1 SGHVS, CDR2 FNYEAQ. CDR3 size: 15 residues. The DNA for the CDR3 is TGTGCCAGCAGCTTAGTAGCCATGAACACCGGGGAGCTGTTTTTT. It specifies CASSLVAMNTGELFF.

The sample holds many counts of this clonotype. CDR3 nucleotide sequence: TGTGCCACCAGCCAAACGGGAACATACACAGATACGCAGTATTTT. Translating it yields CATSQTGTYTDTQYF. The chain links TRBV15 to TRBJ2-3; a weak D match, TRBD2 (5 bases). The CDR3 consists of 15 residues. Germline V gives CDR1 LNHNV, CDR2 YYDKDF (reference sequence). V was pared by 5 bases and J by 2 bases, with 14 bases between.

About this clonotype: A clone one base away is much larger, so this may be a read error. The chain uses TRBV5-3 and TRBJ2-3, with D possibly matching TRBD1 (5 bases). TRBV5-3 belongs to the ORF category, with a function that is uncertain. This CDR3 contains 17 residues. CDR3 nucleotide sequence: TGTGCCAGCAGCTCCCAGGGCCTCCACGGACCGAGGGATACGCAGTATTTT. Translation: CASSSQGLHGPRDTQYF.

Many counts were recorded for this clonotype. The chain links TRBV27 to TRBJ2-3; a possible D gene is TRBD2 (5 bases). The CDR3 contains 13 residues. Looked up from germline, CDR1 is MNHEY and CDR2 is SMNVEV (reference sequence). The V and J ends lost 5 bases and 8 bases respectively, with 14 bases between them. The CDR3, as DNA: TGTGCCAGCAGTCCAGGACTGAGCTCTACGCAGTATTTT. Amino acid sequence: CASSPGLSSTQYF.